This is a list of T cell receptor beta chains from one sample in a study of blood T cell repertoires in COVID-19. Libraries were prepared by immunoSEQ multiplex PCR; TCRdb keeps only in-frame clonotypes and omits some of them. The data contain around 300,000 clones, approximately 82% of them singletons. Sequenced sample: peripheral blood. These receptors originate from a man aged 25-45 years with active or convalescent COVID-19. CDR3s leave out the opening cysteine and the closing phenylalanine or tryptophan. Each record gives: D gene, J gene, V gene, CDR3 protein. A D gene is named only where the DNA matches it firmly.

D gene: NA; J gene: TRBJ1-2; V gene: TRBV20-1; CDR3 protein: SARPNFGYT
D gene: NA; J gene: TRBJ2-7; V gene: TRBV9; CDR3 protein: ASSVGAAASYEQY
D gene: NA; J gene: TRBJ2-7; V gene: TRBV27; CDR3 protein: ASSFQGTNYEQY
D gene: NA; J gene: TRBJ2-1; V gene: TRBV19; CDR3 protein: ASRGRAYNEQF
D gene: NA; J gene: TRBJ1-2; V gene: TRBV7-2; CDR3 protein: ASSTTGLGGYT
D gene: NA; J gene: TRBJ1-2; V gene: TRBV12-3/TRBV12-4; CDR3 protein: ASSGGSYGYT
D gene: TRBD1; J gene: TRBJ2-5; V gene: TRBV7-2; CDR3 protein: ASSNRDRGETQY
D gene: TRBD1; J gene: TRBJ1-2; V gene: TRBV5-6; CDR3 protein: ASSLDGGGIYGYT
D gene: NA; J gene: TRBJ1-1; V gene: TRBV27; CDR3 protein: ASSLGRTAEAF
D gene: NA; J gene: TRBJ1-6; V gene: TRBV12-3/TRBV12-4; CDR3 protein: ASSPGFSAPLH
D gene: TRBD2; J gene: TRBJ2-1; V gene: TRBV24-1; CDR3 protein: ATSDLKLAGEYNEQF
D gene: TRBD2; J gene: TRBJ2-3; V gene: TRBV7-2; CDR3 protein: ASSPTLAGENTQY
D gene: NA; J gene: TRBJ2-1; V gene: TRBV6-5; CDR3 protein: ASSTARGDEQF
D gene: TRBD2; J gene: TRBJ2-5; V gene: TRBV11-3; CDR3 protein: ASSQLGGRQETQY
D gene: TRBD1; J gene: TRBJ2-3; V gene: TRBV27; CDR3 protein: ASSLDRGTDTQY
D gene: NA; J gene: TRBJ1-4; V gene: TRBV5-1; CDR3 protein: ASSRERGGYEKLF
D gene: NA; J gene: TRBJ2-7; V gene: TRBV9; CDR3 protein: ASSAGLGYEQY
D gene: TRBD1; J gene: TRBJ2-3; V gene: TRBV5-1; CDR3 protein: ASSLDRASTDTQY
D gene: NA; J gene: TRBJ2-2; V gene: TRBV19; CDR3 protein: ASSNFLTGELF
D gene: NA; J gene: TRBJ2-2; V gene: TRBV2; CDR3 protein: ASSGGFANTGELF
D gene: NA; J gene: TRBJ2-2; V gene: TRBV11-3; CDR3 protein: ASSLILAGELF
D gene: TRBD2; J gene: TRBJ2-1; V gene: TRBV14; CDR3 protein: ASSLGTIYNEQF
D gene: TRBD1; J gene: TRBJ2-2; V gene: TRBV6-5; CDR3 protein: AINRGLDTGELF
D gene: NA; J gene: TRBJ1-5; V gene: TRBV7-8; CDR3 protein: ASSLVGQTNQPQH
D gene: NA; J gene: TRBJ1-4; V gene: TRBV4-3; CDR3 protein: ASSQGTGTNEKLF
D gene: TRBD2; J gene: TRBJ2-1; V gene: TRBV11-3; CDR3 protein: ASSLVAGGHNEQF
D gene: TRBD2; J gene: TRBJ2-7; V gene: TRBV11-2; CDR3 protein: ASSLDLAGLPEQY
D gene: NA; J gene: TRBJ1-4; V gene: TRBV15; CDR3 protein: ATSLNRVGEKLF
D gene: TRBD2; J gene: TRBJ2-3; V gene: TRBV28; CDR3 protein: ASRRGLAGGRRDTQY
D gene: NA; J gene: TRBJ1-3; V gene: TRBV30; CDR3 protein: AWSNGNTIY
D gene: TRBD2; J gene: TRBJ2-3; V gene: TRBV9; CDR3 protein: ASSVVTSGGGTDTQY
D gene: TRBD1; J gene: TRBJ1-2; V gene: TRBV6-4; CDR3 protein: ASSADRGRGYT
D gene: NA; J gene: TRBJ1-5; V gene: TRBV6-6; CDR3 protein: ASTPPQGQGQPQH
D gene: TRBD1; J gene: TRBJ1-4; V gene: TRBV7-2; CDR3 protein: ASSARTGFEKLF
D gene: TRBD1; J gene: TRBJ1-2; V gene: TRBV6-5; CDR3 protein: ASTGLQGVGYT
D gene: TRBD1; J gene: TRBJ2-4; V gene: TRBV14; CDR3 protein: ASSQGKGTNRGDIQY
D gene: NA; J gene: TRBJ2-6; V gene: TRBV6-1; CDR3 protein: ASSEESSGANVLT
D gene: TRBD2; J gene: TRBJ2-7; V gene: TRBV6-6; CDR3 protein: ASRPGASGSSEQY
D gene: TRBD1; J gene: TRBJ2-5; V gene: TRBV27; CDR3 protein: ATEGQGGETQY
D gene: NA; J gene: TRBJ1-1; V gene: TRBV21-1; CDR3 protein: ASSKGWDSDTEAF
D gene: NA; J gene: TRBJ2-3; V gene: TRBV29-1; CDR3 protein: SVAVPPDTQY